A single sample is the source of the 3 T cell receptor beta chains below, sequenced in a study of cytomegalovirus exposure and HLA in healthy donors. Primers included in the PCR were 60 Vbeta and 13 Jbeta primers. The method was immunoSEQ multiplex PCR; TCRdb's version includes in-frame clones alone and lacks a portion of them. The sample's table shows approximately 43,000 clones. The sample comprised PBMCs. The receptors shown here come from a woman in her 30s in good health and CMV-seronegative.

The chain links TRBV19 to TRBJ2-7, with 7 bases fitting TRBD2. Germline V gene data show CDR1 as LNHDA and CDR2 as SQIVND (reference sequence). Unmatched junction bases numbered 5, after V lost 3 bases and J lost 0 bases. The length of the CDR3 is 15 residues. CDR3 DNA sequence: TGTGCCAGTAGTATGGGGCTAGCGGACTCCTACGAGCAGTACTTC. This gives the protein CASSMGLADSYEQYF.

The chain has TRBV19 and TRBJ2-1; 9 bases agree with TRBD2. Germline V CDR1 and CDR2: LNHDA, SQIVND (reference sequence). Germline trimming cut 0 bases from V and 4 bases from J; bases unmatched to any gene: 13. The CDR3 consists of 19 residues. CDR3 residues: CASSIDSPLAGAPYNEQFF. The CDR3 DNA sequence: TGTGCCAGTAGTATAGACTCCCCATTAGCGGGAGCTCCGTACAATGAGCAGTTCTTC.

The chain recombines TRBV7-3 with TRBJ2-7, with 7 bases matching TRBD1. CDR1 is SGHTA and CDR2 is FQGTGA in the germline V gene. This CDR3 region has 15 residues. The ends lost 0 bases at V and 6 bases at J; junction bases unmatched: 8. CDR3: CASSLTGGAVGEQYF. The DNA for the CDR3 is TGTGCCAGCAGCTTAACAGGGGGCGCGGTCGGCGAGCAGTACTTC.